A selection of T cell receptor beta chains follows, all from one sample in a study of T cells in Graves' hyperthyroidism and ophthalmopathy. TCRdb ran MiXCR on the multiplex PCR reads and lists one entry per CDR3 protein. This sample has around 620,000 distinct CDR3 sequences; 14% occur once, and the top ten carry roughly 7.1%. The sequenced sample was blood. The receptors derive from a woman between 18 and 29 years old with Graves' ophthalmopathy. CDR3s include the opening cysteine and the closing phenylalanine or tryptophan. Fields, in order: D gene, clone size, V gene, J gene, CDR3 DNA, CDR3 protein. The D gene is left open where the match is weak. Expanded clones are given a class, and other clones once, few, many or no size at all.

d_call: TRBD2
clone_size: many
v_call: TRBV7-9
j_call: TRBJ2-1
cdr3_nt: TGTGCCAGCAGCTTAGGAGGGCGGGAGGTCTACAATGAGCAGTTCTTC
cdr3_aa: CASSLGGREVYNEQFF

d_call: TRBD1
clone_size: many
v_call: TRBV10-3
j_call: TRBJ2-5
cdr3_nt: TGTGCCACCACAAGGACAGGGGGGCAAGAGACCCAGTACTTC
cdr3_aa: CATTRTGGQETQYF

d_call: -
clone_size: many
v_call: TRBV12-3/TRBV12-4
j_call: TRBJ2-3
cdr3_nt: TGTGCCAGCAGTTCGCCAAAGGAGTTCACAGATACGCAGTATTTT
cdr3_aa: CASSSPKEFTDTQYF

d_call: TRBD1
clone_size: few
v_call: TRBV19
j_call: TRBJ1-5
cdr3_nt: TGTGCCAGTACCATTACAGGGGGGGATCAGCCCCAGCATTTT
cdr3_aa: CASTITGGDQPQHF

d_call: TRBD2
clone_size: many
v_call: TRBV10-3
j_call: TRBJ2-1
cdr3_nt: TGTGCCATCAGTGAGTCGAGCGGGAGCTCCTACAATGAGCAGTTCTTC
cdr3_aa: CAISESSGSSYNEQFF

d_call: -
clone_size: -
v_call: TRBV19
j_call: TRBJ1-1
cdr3_nt: TGTGCCAGTAGTACCTCGGTGAACACTGAAGCTTTCTTT
cdr3_aa: CASSTSVNTEAFF

d_call: TRBD1
clone_size: -
v_call: TRBV5-1
j_call: TRBJ2-7
cdr3_nt: TGCGCCAGCAGCTTGGAGGGGGCCCCCTACGAGCAGTACTTC
cdr3_aa: CASSLEGAPYEQYF

d_call: -
clone_size: -
v_call: TRBV6-1
j_call: TRBJ2-5
cdr3_nt: TGTGCCAGCAGCGAAAATATCGAGGCTCAAGAGGCCCAGTACTTC
cdr3_aa: CASSENIEAQEAQYF

d_call: -
clone_size: -
v_call: TRBV20-1
j_call: TRBJ1-1
cdr3_nt: TGCAGTGCTAGAGAACGGGGGGTGTGGCTGAACACTGAAGCTTTCTTT
cdr3_aa: CSARERGVWLNTEAFF

d_call: TRBD1
clone_size: many
v_call: TRBV28
j_call: TRBJ1-1
cdr3_nt: TGTGCCAGCAGGCCACAGGGGGCATCTGAAGCTTTCTTT
cdr3_aa: CASRPQGASEAFF

d_call: -
clone_size: many
v_call: TRBV6-2/TRBV6-3
j_call: TRBJ1-2
cdr3_nt: TGTGCCAGCATCCGGACCTGGCGGGATGGCTACACCTTC
cdr3_aa: CASIRTWRDGYTF

d_call: -
clone_size: many
v_call: TRBV28
j_call: TRBJ2-7
cdr3_nt: TGTGCCAGCAGTTTGGGTCTTTACGAGCAGTACTTC
cdr3_aa: CASSLGLYEQYF

d_call: TRBD2
clone_size: many
v_call: TRBV27
j_call: TRBJ2-1
cdr3_nt: TGTGCCAGCAGTTCGGGGGGGACCTACAATGAGCAGTTCTTC
cdr3_aa: CASSSGGTYNEQFF

d_call: TRBD1
clone_size: few
v_call: TRBV3-1
j_call: TRBJ2-2
cdr3_nt: TGTGCCAGCAGCCAAGACGGACAGGGGGCCGGGGAGCTGTTTTTT
cdr3_aa: CASSQDGQGAGELFF

d_call: TRBD1
clone_size: many
v_call: TRBV2
j_call: TRBJ1-1
cdr3_nt: TGTGCCAGCAGTGAACTAGGGACAGGGTTCATGAACACTGAAGCTTTCTTT
cdr3_aa: CASSELGTGFMNTEAFF

d_call: -
clone_size: few
v_call: TRBV19
j_call: TRBJ1-5
cdr3_nt: TGTGCCAGTACAACAAGGAGTCGCGGTAGCAATCAGCCCCAGCATTTT
cdr3_aa: CASTTRSRGSNQPQHF

d_call: TRBD2
clone_size: -
v_call: TRBV2
j_call: TRBJ2-7
cdr3_nt: TGTGCCAGCACCGGACTAGCGGGGACATCCTACGAGCAGTACTTC
cdr3_aa: CASTGLAGTSYEQYF

d_call: -
clone_size: -
v_call: TRBV7-3
j_call: TRBJ2-3
cdr3_nt: TGTGCCAGCAGCTTAAGCCCTACTAGGACCAGCACAGATACGCAGTATTTT
cdr3_aa: CASSLSPTRTSTDTQYF

d_call: TRBD1
clone_size: many
v_call: TRBV6-1
j_call: TRBJ2-7
cdr3_nt: TGTGCCATCTTACAATCGGGACAGGATAGAGAGCAGTACTTC
cdr3_aa: CAILQSGQDREQYF

d_call: -
clone_size: -
v_call: TRBV27
j_call: TRBJ2-7
cdr3_nt: TGTGCCAGCAGTTTCTACAAATCAGCGGCCTACGAGCAGTACTTC
cdr3_aa: CASSFYKSAAYEQYF

d_call: TRBD1
clone_size: -
v_call: TRBV19
j_call: TRBJ1-1
cdr3_nt: TGTGCCAGTAGGGGCACAGGGGGCGGTTTGAACACTGAAGCTTTCTTT
cdr3_aa: CASRGTGGGLNTEAFF

d_call: -
clone_size: many
v_call: TRBV11-1
j_call: TRBJ1-5
cdr3_nt: TGTGCCAGCAGCTTAAGAGGGAATCAGCCCCAGCATTTT
cdr3_aa: CASSLRGNQPQHF

d_call: -
clone_size: many
v_call: TRBV5-1
j_call: TRBJ2-7
cdr3_nt: TGCGCCAGCAGCTTGGGCCTGGACTCCTACGAGCAGTACTTC
cdr3_aa: CASSLGLDSYEQYF

d_call: TRBD1
clone_size: few
v_call: TRBV6-2/TRBV6-3
j_call: TRBJ1-3
cdr3_nt: TGTGCCAGCACCCCCACAGACAGGGGGTCGCCGAACACCATATATTTT
cdr3_aa: CASTPTDRGSPNTIYF

d_call: -
clone_size: -
v_call: TRBV5-1
j_call: TRBJ2-1
cdr3_nt: TGCGCCAGCAGCTTGGAGGGAGTGACCTACAATGAGCAGTTCTTC
cdr3_aa: CASSLEGVTYNEQFF

d_call: TRBD2
clone_size: -
v_call: TRBV5-1
j_call: TRBJ2-7
cdr3_nt: TGCGCCAGCAGCTTAGGTCCGGGGGGAGTAGCCGGCGAGCAGTACTTC
cdr3_aa: CASSLGPGGVAGEQYF

d_call: TRBD1
clone_size: many
v_call: TRBV9
j_call: TRBJ2-7
cdr3_nt: TGTGCCAGCAGCACCCACTCCGGGACAGCCGCCTACGAGCAGTACTTC
cdr3_aa: CASSTHSGTAAYEQYF

d_call: -
clone_size: many
v_call: TRBV6-2/TRBV6-3
j_call: TRBJ1-1
cdr3_nt: TGTGCCAGCAGTTACTTCAAGGGAAGGACTGAAGCTTTCTTT
cdr3_aa: CASSYFKGRTEAFF

d_call: TRBD2
clone_size: many
v_call: TRBV28
j_call: TRBJ2-7
cdr3_nt: TGTGCCAGCAGTATGGGACTAGCGGGAACAGGGCAGTACTTC
cdr3_aa: CASSMGLAGTGQYF

d_call: -
clone_size: many
v_call: TRBV7-3
j_call: TRBJ1-1
cdr3_nt: TGTGCCAGCAGCTTAAACAGAATGAACACTGAAGCTTTCTTT
cdr3_aa: CASSLNRMNTEAFF

d_call: TRBD2
clone_size: few
v_call: TRBV6-1
j_call: TRBJ2-3
cdr3_nt: TGTGCCAGCACCCCGACTAGCCCGAGGCCTGACACAGATACGCAGTATTTT
cdr3_aa: CASTPTSPRPDTDTQYF

d_call: -
clone_size: many
v_call: TRBV6-2/TRBV6-3
j_call: TRBJ2-7
cdr3_nt: TGTGCCAGCAGTCAACAGGTTCCTCCCTACGAGCAGTACTTC
cdr3_aa: CASSQQVPPYEQYF

d_call: TRBD1
clone_size: many
v_call: TRBV28
j_call: TRBJ2-7
cdr3_nt: TGTGCCAGCAGTCTCCCGGGACAGGGACTCTACGAGCAGTACTTC
cdr3_aa: CASSLPGQGLYEQYF

d_call: TRBD2
clone_size: many
v_call: TRBV3-1
j_call: TRBJ2-3
cdr3_nt: TGTGCCAGCAGCAGTCAAAGCGGGGCTGGCGGAGATACGCAGTATTTT
cdr3_aa: CASSSQSGAGGDTQYF

d_call: -
clone_size: many
v_call: TRBV15
j_call: TRBJ2-2
cdr3_nt: TGTGCCACCAGCAGAGATATTGGGACCGGGGAGCTGTTTTTT
cdr3_aa: CATSRDIGTGELFF

d_call: -
clone_size: few
v_call: TRBV10-3
j_call: TRBJ2-7
cdr3_nt: TGTGCCATCAAGGAGGGTACCAACCCTATCGAGCAGTACTTC
cdr3_aa: CAIKEGTNPIEQYF

d_call: TRBD2
clone_size: few
v_call: TRBV27
j_call: TRBJ2-5
cdr3_nt: TGTGCCAGCAGTACCACACTAGCGGGCCAAGAGACCCAGTACTTC
cdr3_aa: CASSTTLAGQETQYF

d_call: -
clone_size: many
v_call: TRBV2
j_call: TRBJ2-1
cdr3_nt: TGTGCCAGCCGAGGTAGCGGCTCCTACAATGAGCAGTTCTTC
cdr3_aa: CASRGSGSYNEQFF

d_call: -
clone_size: many
v_call: TRBV28
j_call: TRBJ2-1
cdr3_nt: TGTGCCAGCAGAACCGGGACAAGGGGCTATGAGCAGTTCTTC
cdr3_aa: CASRTGTRGYEQFF

d_call: -
clone_size: many
v_call: TRBV11-3
j_call: TRBJ2-3
cdr3_nt: TGTGCCACCAGGGGAGGCACAGATACGCAGTATTTT
cdr3_aa: CATRGGTDTQYF

d_call: -
clone_size: -
v_call: TRBV7-9
j_call: TRBJ2-1
cdr3_nt: TGTGCCAGCAGCGGGGCGGAGGATGGCAATGAGCAGTTCTTC
cdr3_aa: CASSGAEDGNEQFF

d_call: -
clone_size: many
v_call: TRBV2
j_call: TRBJ1-3
cdr3_nt: TGTGCCAGCAGTGAAACCGAGTTTCCTGGAAACACCATATATTTT
cdr3_aa: CASSETEFPGNTIYF

d_call: -
clone_size: -
v_call: TRBV4-2
j_call: TRBJ1-4
cdr3_nt: TGTGCCAGCAGCCAAGATGTATATACAACTAATGAAAAACTGTTTTTT
cdr3_aa: CASSQDVYTTNEKLFF

d_call: -
clone_size: many
v_call: TRBV18
j_call: TRBJ2-5
cdr3_nt: TGTGCCAGCTCACCGACAGACCAAGCCGGTCGGACCCAGTACTTC
cdr3_aa: CASSPTDQAGRTQYF

d_call: -
clone_size: -
v_call: TRBV6-2/TRBV6-3
j_call: TRBJ1-5
cdr3_nt: TGTGCCAGCAGTTACTCGAGGGGTTGGAGCAATCAGCCCCAGCATTTT
cdr3_aa: CASSYSRGWSNQPQHF

d_call: -
clone_size: many
v_call: TRBV20-1
j_call: TRBJ2-3
cdr3_nt: TGCAGTCCTTGGAGCGGATTAAGCACAGATACGCAGTATTTT
cdr3_aa: CSPWSGLSTDTQYF

d_call: TRBD2
clone_size: -
v_call: TRBV10-3
j_call: TRBJ2-7
cdr3_nt: TGTGCCATCAGTGATCCAGAAGCGACTAGCGGGCTCAACGAGCAGTACTTC
cdr3_aa: CAISDPEATSGLNEQYF

d_call: -
clone_size: -
v_call: TRBV27
j_call: TRBJ1-2
cdr3_nt: TGTGCCAGCAGTAATGCTGGGGCAGGCCTCTATGGCTACACCTTC
cdr3_aa: CASSNAGAGLYGYTF